This T cell receptor (beta chain) was identified in a study of Ad26.COV2.S vaccination and SARS-CoV-2 variants. This clone was counted a few times. Repertoires were generated with immunoSEQ multiplex PCR, while TCRdb's copy carries only in-frame clones and drops some. The table includes 450,000 to 550,000 clones, about 91% detected once. The germline CDR1 and CDR2 sequences are SGHRS and YFSETQ. The germline V and J ends were trimmed by 4 bases and 1 base, with 12 bases remaining between them. The length of the CDR3 is 14 residues. Noted treatment: some 20 received Ad26.COV2.S at low or high dose, single or two shots; several received placebo; per-sample allocation not given. Day 63 following the first vaccine or placebo injection was when the samples were taken.

Sequencing used peripheral blood, obtained in a trial of Ad26.COV2.S vaccine versus placebo. The sequence was collected from a person aged 18-60 years who received the Ad26.COV2.S COVID-19 vaccine or a placebo. The chain has TRBV5-1 and TRBJ2-7, with D possibly being TRBD2 (6 bases). The DNA of the CDR3 is TGCGCCAGCAGCCGGGGGACTCCTTCCTACGAGCAGTACGTC. Its protein is CASSRGTPSYEQYV.